This is a list of T cell receptor beta chains from one sample in a study of identifying expanded T cells in peripheral blood. Data came from immunoSEQ multiplex PCR; TCRdb stores just in-frame clones and leaves some out. Of around 91,000 clones detected, 88% appear once; the ten largest clones hold 4%. Sequenced input: blood. These receptors came from a person aged 18 to 70 in good health. Each CDR3 is given with its conserved first and last residue. Each record gives: D gene, J gene, clone size, V gene, CDR3 protein, CDR3 DNA. The D gene is left open where the match is weak. The size of a clone is reported for some rows only, either as once, few or many, or as a class for expanded clones.

D: TRBD1; J: TRBJ1-1; size: .; V: TRBV7-2; CDR3: CASSAPGQGISTEAFF; DNA: TGTGCCAGCAGCGCACCGGGACAGGGGATCAGCACTGAAGCTTTCTTT
D: .; J: TRBJ2-1; size: .; V: TRBV18; CDR3: CASSLRNEQFF; DNA: TGTGCCAGCTCACTTAGGAATGAGCAGTTCTTC
D: .; J: TRBJ2-3; size: .; V: TRBV2; CDR3: CASSEGGGGTDTQYF; DNA: TGTGCCAGCAGTGAGGGAGGTGGGGGCACAGATACGCAGTATTTT
D: .; J: TRBJ1-6; size: once; V: TRBV2; CDR3: CASSGTEGNSPLHF; DNA: TGTGCCAGCAGCGGGACGGAAGGGAATTCACCCCTCCACTTT
D: .; J: TRBJ2-3; size: .; V: TRBV10-3; CDR3: CAISERLRASDTQYF; DNA: TGTGCCATCAGTGAGAGGCTTAGAGCCTCAGATACGCAGTATTTT
D: TRBD1; J: TRBJ1-4; size: .; V: TRBV9; CDR3: CASSVGGTGANEKLFF; DNA: TGTGCCAGCAGCGTAGGAGGGACAGGGGCTAATGAAAAACTGTTTTTT
D: .; J: TRBJ2-1; size: .; V: TRBV7-2; CDR3: CASSLELGNNEQFF; DNA: TGTGCCAGCAGCTTAGAACTTGGCAACAATGAGCAGTTCTTC
D: .; J: TRBJ1-5; size: .; V: TRBV27; CDR3: CASSLFGGSNQPQHF; DNA: TGTGCCAGCAGTTTGTTTGGGGGGAGCAATCAGCCCCAGCATTTT
D: TRBD1; J: TRBJ2-1; size: .; V: TRBV5-1; CDR3: CASSLAGQGPYNEQFF; DNA: TGCGCCAGCAGCTTGGCCGGACAGGGCCCTTACAATGAGCAGTTCTTC
D: TRBD1; J: TRBJ1-3; size: .; V: TRBV28; CDR3: CASTRTGGGNTIYF; DNA: TGTGCCAGCACCAGGACAGGGGGAGGAAACACCATATATTTT
D: .; J: TRBJ2-3; size: .; V: TRBV7-3; CDR3: CASSLGRESGTDTQYF; DNA: TGTGCCAGCAGCTTGGGCCGGGAGTCGGGCACAGATACGCAGTATTTT
D: TRBD2; J: TRBJ2-3; size: .; V: TRBV2; CDR3: CASSEDLAGGTDTQYF; DNA: TGTGCCAGCAGTGAGGATCTAGCGGGGGGCACAGATACGCAGTATTTT
D: .; J: TRBJ2-5; size: .; V: TRBV6-1; CDR3: CASFPTGLQETQYF; DNA: TGTGCCAGCTTTCCGACAGGTCTCCAAGAGACCCAGTACTTC
D: .; J: TRBJ2-7; size: .; V: TRBV10-1; CDR3: CASSLIAYGTDSYEQYF; DNA: TGCGCCAGCAGTCTAATAGCTTACGGGACGGATTCCTACGAGCAGTACTTC
D: .; J: TRBJ1-1; size: .; V: TRBV6-5; CDR3: CASRPVRGNSEAFF; DNA: TGTGCCAGCAGACCAGTGAGGGGGAACTCTGAAGCTTTCTTT
D: .; J: TRBJ1-1; size: .; V: TRBV20-1; CDR3: CSTTPNTEAFF; DNA: TGCAGCACGACGCCGAACACTGAAGCTTTCTTT
D: .; J: TRBJ1-1; size: .; V: TRBV11-2; CDR3: CASSSDRKGNTEAFF; DNA: TGTGCCAGCAGCTCAGACAGGAAGGGGAACACTGAAGCTTTCTTT
D: .; J: TRBJ1-1; size: once; V: TRBV4-1; CDR3: CASSAGELGGAFF; DNA: TGCGCCAGCAGCGCCGGGGAGCTGGGGGGGGCTTTCTTT
D: TRBD2; J: TRBJ2-1; size: .; V: TRBV28; CDR3: CASSLLAGGPGGNEQFF; DNA: TGTGCCAGCAGTTTGCTAGCGGGAGGCCCGGGGGGGAATGAGCAGTTCTTC
D: .; J: TRBJ2-3; size: .; V: TRBV28; CDR3: CASSSPGALGRDTQYF; DNA: TGTGCCAGCAGTAGCCCAGGGGCCCTTGGCCGCGATACGCAGTATTTT
D: .; J: TRBJ2-5; size: .; V: TRBV11-3; CDR3: CASSLSYRGKETQYF; DNA: TGTGCCAGCAGCTTATCTTACCGGGGAAAAGAGACCCAGTACTTC
D: .; J: TRBJ2-5; size: .; V: TRBV11-3; CDR3: CASSLGEETQYF; DNA: TGTGCCAGCAGCTTAGGCGAAGAGACCCAGTACTTC
D: TRBD2; J: TRBJ2-7; size: .; V: TRBV10-3; CDR3: CAISGTSGSTYEQYF; DNA: TGTGCCATCAGCGGGACTAGCGGGTCAACCTACGAGCAGTACTTC
D: .; J: TRBJ2-7; size: .; V: TRBV4-1; CDR3: CASSQDRQLTTYEQYF; DNA: TGCGCCAGCAGCCAAGATCGACAGCTGACCACCTACGAGCAGTACTTC
D: TRBD1; J: TRBJ2-1; size: .; V: TRBV7-3; CDR3: CASSRQGEYYNEQFF; DNA: TGTGCCAGCAGTCGACAGGGGGAATACTACAATGAGCAGTTCTTC
D: .; J: TRBJ1-2; size: .; V: TRBV6-5; CDR3: CASSYRGSSPYGYTF; DNA: TGTGCCAGCAGTTACCGGGGCAGTTCCCCCTATGGCTACACCTTC
D: .; J: TRBJ2-3; size: .; V: TRBV28; CDR3: CASSYGRLGDTQYF; DNA: TGTGCCAGCAGCTACGGTCGACTCGGAGATACGCAGTATTTT
D: .; J: TRBJ1-1; size: .; V: TRBV21-1; CDR3: CASSPWTGGSEAFF; DNA: TGTGCCAGCAGCCCCTGGACAGGGGGATCTGAAGCTTTCTTT
D: TRBD1; J: TRBJ2-7; size: .; V: TRBV18; CDR3: CASSPGQAITYEQYF; DNA: TGTGCCAGCTCACCTGGACAGGCCATTACCTACGAGCAGTACTTC
D: TRBD2; J: TRBJ2-7; size: .; V: TRBV7-9; CDR3: CASSGSGSFAYEQYF; DNA: TGTGCCAGCAGCGGTAGCGGGAGTTTTGCCTACGAGCAGTACTTC
D: .; J: TRBJ1-5; size: few; V: TRBV7-8; CDR3: CASSLFYSNQPQHF; DNA: TGTGCCAGCAGCTTATTTTATAGCAATCAGCCCCAGCATTTT
D: TRBD1; J: TRBJ2-5; size: .; V: TRBV6-5; CDR3: CASKGTDRGGETQYF; DNA: TGTGCCAGCAAGGGAACGGACAGGGGAGGGGAGACCCAGTACTTC
D: TRBD2; J: TRBJ2-3; size: .; V: TRBV6-1; CDR3: CASSEEAGGRDTQYF; DNA: TGTGCCAGCAGTGAAGAAGCGGGGGGGCGGGATACGCAGTATTTT
D: TRBD1; J: TRBJ1-4; size: once; V: TRBV11-2; CDR3: CASSLAGTGGEKLFF; DNA: TGTGCCAGCAGCTTAGCGGGGACAGGGGGCGAAAAACTGTTTTTT
D: TRBD1; J: TRBJ1-2; size: .; V: TRBV5-6; CDR3: CASSELTGLEYGYTF; DNA: TGTGCCAGCAGCGAGCTGACAGGGCTAGAGTATGGCTACACCTTC
D: .; J: TRBJ2-1; size: once; V: TRBV28; CDR3: CASRLYNEQFF; DNA: TGTGCCAGCAGGCTCTACAATGAGCAGTTCTTC
D: TRBD1; J: TRBJ2-2; size: once; V: TRBV30; CDR3: CAWGQENTGELFF; DNA: TGTGCCTGGGGACAGGAAAACACCGGGGAGCTGTTTTTT
D: .; J: TRBJ2-2; size: .; V: TRBV6-5; CDR3: CASSYSRAAGTGELFF; DNA: TGTGCCAGCAGTTACTCGAGGGCCGCCGGCACCGGGGAGCTGTTTTTT
D: TRBD2; J: TRBJ2-7; size: .; V: TRBV14; CDR3: CASSKYPSGTHYEQYF; DNA: TGTGCCAGCAGCAAATACCCTAGCGGGACCCACTACGAGCAGTACTTC
D: .; J: TRBJ2-1; size: .; V: TRBV9; CDR3: CASSVEGGVTPGLNEQFF; DNA: TGTGCCAGCAGCGTAGAAGGTGGCGTCACACCGGGATTGAATGAGCAGTTCTTC
D: .; J: TRBJ2-6; size: .; V: TRBV2; CDR3: CASSDRGAGANVLTF; DNA: TGTGCCAGCAGCGATAGGGGGGCTGGGGCCAACGTCCTGACTTTC
D: .; J: TRBJ1-2; size: .; V: TRBV11-2; CDR3: CASSPTPRNYGYTF; DNA: TGTGCCAGCAGCCCAACCCCGCGGAACTATGGCTACACCTTC
D: .; J: TRBJ2-7; size: .; V: TRBV14; CDR3: CASSQEVQSYEQYF; DNA: TGTGCCAGCAGCCAAGAGGTGCAGTCCTACGAGCAGTACTTC
D: TRBD1; J: TRBJ1-2; size: .; V: TRBV6-1; CDR3: CASSVSEGTGRGYTF; DNA: TGTGCCAGCAGTGTAAGCGAAGGGACAGGACGTGGCTACACCTTC